This TCR beta chain originates from a study of cytomegalovirus exposure and HLA in healthy donors. Study results and limitations: About 180 TCR beta chains were listed as cytomegalovirus-associated.

This PCR relied on a set of 60 Vbeta primers and 13 Jbeta primers. Some clones are missing from TCRdb's copy, which holds only in-frame ones; the method was immunoSEQ multiplex PCR. The sample includes roughly 150,000 clones, about 81% of them seen just once. Comment on this clone: Its target is not known.

This CDR3 contains 15 residues. Germline V gives CDR1 MDHEN, CDR2 SYDVKM. Trimming left V 8 bases short and J 0 bases short, with 15 bases between. Sequencing was performed on PBMCs. The clonotype originates from a man aged 30 to 39 in good health and CMV-seronegative. This sequence joins TRBV28 and TRBJ2-3, with D possibly being TRBD1 (6 bases). CDR3 in amino acids: CASSGTKSSTDTQYF. CDR3 DNA: TGTGCCAGCTCCGGGACAAAGTCTAGCACAGATACGCAGTATTTT.